The sample holds one count of the clone carrying this T cell receptor beta chain. This entry is derived from a study of blood T cell repertoires in COVID-19. About the study: The United States, Italy and Spain supplied acute and convalescent COVID-19 samples. Sources were T cells, B-cell-depleted T cells, or PBMCs; the material itself was cDNA or gDNA.

The CDR3 contains 16 residues. Germline V gene lookup returns CDR1 LGHNA and CDR2 YSLEER. V was pared by 3 bases and J by 7 bases, with 12 bases of the junction left unmatched. In the original workflow: Reference gene primer amplification yielded estimated nucleated cell counts. TCRdb keeps only in-frame clones here, not all; method: immunoSEQ multiplex PCR. The DNA gave D and trimming, while V, J and clone size come from that table. The sample lists over 150,000 clones, approximately 88% seen once, with 2.9% in the top ten. The TCR originated in a woman aged 55-69 years with acute or convalescent COVID-19. This chain uses TRBV4-3 with TRBJ1-2; 9 bases line up with TRBD1. The sample was peripheral blood. The CDR3, as DNA: TGCGCCAGCAGCCAGATACCGGGACAGGGACGCTCTGGCTACACCTTC. Translating gives CASSQIPGQGRSGYTF.